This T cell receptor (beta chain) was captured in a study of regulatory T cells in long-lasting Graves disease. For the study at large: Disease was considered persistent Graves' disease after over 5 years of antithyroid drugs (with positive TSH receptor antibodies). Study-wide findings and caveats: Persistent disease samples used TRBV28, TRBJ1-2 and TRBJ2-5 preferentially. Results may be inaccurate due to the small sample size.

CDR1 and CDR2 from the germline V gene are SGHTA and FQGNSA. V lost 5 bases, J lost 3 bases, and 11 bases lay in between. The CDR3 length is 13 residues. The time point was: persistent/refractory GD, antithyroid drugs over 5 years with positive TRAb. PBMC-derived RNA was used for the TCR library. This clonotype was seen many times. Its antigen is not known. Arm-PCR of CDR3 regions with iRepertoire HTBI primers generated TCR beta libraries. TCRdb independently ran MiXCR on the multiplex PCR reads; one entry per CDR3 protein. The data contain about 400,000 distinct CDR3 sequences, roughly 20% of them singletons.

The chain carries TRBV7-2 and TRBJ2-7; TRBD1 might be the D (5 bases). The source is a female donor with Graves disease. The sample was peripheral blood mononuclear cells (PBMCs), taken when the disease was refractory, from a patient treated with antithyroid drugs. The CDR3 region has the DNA TGTGCCAGCAGCCGAACAGGCGTCTACGAGCAGTACTTC. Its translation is CASSRTGVYEQYF.